Listed below are T cell receptor beta chains from one sample, sequenced in a study of T cells in Graves' hyperthyroidism and ophthalmopathy. TCRdb used MiXCR to reprocess the multiplex PCR reads, holding one entry per CDR3 protein. The sample carries 470,000 or so distinct CDR3 sequences, 20% to 25% recorded once. Sequencing was performed on blood. These receptors were obtained from a man aged 18 to 29 with Graves' hyperthyroidism. Each CDR3 is given with its conserved first and last residue.

V	J	CDR3
TRBV6-8	TRBJ2-5	CASRGLTQQETQYF
TRBV19	TRBJ2-3	CASSSGLAVSTDTQYF
TRBV9	TRBJ1-2	CASSVATGPLGSGYTF
TRBV13	TRBJ2-3	CASSPVGRFPSDTQYF
TRBV7-8	TRBJ1-1	CASSPRETGTAFF
TRBV7-9	TRBJ2-2	CASIGTSGTGELFF
TRBV18	TRBJ2-7	CASSPRPVTNYEQYF
TRBV6-1	TRBJ2-7	CASTEYWAGGARSSYEQYF
TRBV5-1	TRBJ2-7	CASSLAVGAVYEQYF
TRBV4-1	TRBJ2-7	CASSPGLAGIYEQYF
TRBV4-1	TRBJ2-7	CASSQVGGGEQYF
TRBV28	TRBJ1-6	CASHGRWSSYNSPLHF
TRBV7-8	TRBJ2-3	CASSVRTSLSTDTQYF
TRBV7-2	TRBJ1-2	CASSSPGQGMIYTF
TRBV30	TRBJ2-2	CAWTSGTSVAGELFF
TRBV18	TRBJ2-5	CASSIPGLAGGQETQYF
TRBV7-8	TRBJ2-2	CASSLVAGSNTGELFF
TRBV18	TRBJ2-2	CASSPRAEELFF
TRBV28	TRBJ1-2	CAGSLWMQAYGYTF
TRBV3-1	TRBJ2-2	CASSQGGQGGTGELFF
TRBV6-5	TRBJ2-7	CASSFSTGGLYEQYF
TRBV29-1	TRBJ2-7	CSAEDETYEQYF